This is a list of T cell receptor beta chains from one sample in a study of T cell changes during pregnancy in multiple sclerosis. Measured with immunoSEQ multiplex PCR; TCRdb has only the in-frame clones, and not every one. The data contain 20,000 to 25,000 clones, about 90% of them singletons. The material was CD8+ T cells from peripheral blood mononuclear cells, obtained in the second trimester of pregnancy. The receptors shown here come from a female donor in good health, enrolled as a control in a pregnancy study. Both conserved end residues are part of each CDR3. The order of the fields is J gene, clone size, V gene, D gene, CDR3 protein, CDR3 DNA. A D gene is named only where the DNA matches it firmly. Clone size is shown for a subset of rows, as once, few, many or a class of expanded clone.

TRBJ2-5 . TRBV19 . CASSMEGVETQYF TGTGCCAGTAGTATGGAGGGAGTAGAGACCCAGTACTTC
TRBJ2-7 . TRBV7-9 TRBD1 CASSPRDRGYEQYF TGTGCCAGCAGCCCCCGGGACAGGGGTTACGAGCAGTACTTC
TRBJ2-5 . TRBV11-3 TRBD2 CASSSTSGGEETQYF TGTGCCAGCAGCTCGACTAGCGGGGGGGAAGAGACCCAGTACTTC
TRBJ1-2 . TRBV19 . CASSPGGHHYTF TGTGCCAGTAGCCCAGGTGGGCACCACTACACCTTC
TRBJ2-2 . TRBV6-5 TRBD1 CASSFGQGNTGELFF TGTGCCAGCAGTTTCGGACAGGGAAACACCGGGGAGCTGTTTTTT
TRBJ1-2 . TRBV10-3 . CAIREDTPPGYTF TGTGCCATCAGAGAAGACACTCCCCCTGGCTACACCTTC
TRBJ2-3 . TRBV5-1 TRBD2 CASSLFTTGGATDTQYF TGCGCCAGCAGCTTGTTTACCACCGGGGGGGCGACAGATACGCAGTATTTT
TRBJ2-7 . TRBV29-1 TRBD1 CSVEGRGLSGYEQYF TGCAGCGTTGAGGGCAGGGGGCTGTCGGGGTACGAGCAGTACTTC
TRBJ2-1 . TRBV29-1 TRBD2 CSASGTRLHNEQFF TGCAGCGCGTCCGGGACTAGGCTACACAATGAGCAGTTCTTC
TRBJ2-3 once TRBV30 TRBD2 CAWSDLAGDTDTQYF TGTGCCTGGAGTGACCTAGCGGGAGACACAGATACGCAGTATTTT
TRBJ2-3 . TRBV7-3 TRBD1 CASSWTGPTDTQYF TGTGCCAGCAGCTGGACAGGGCCGACAGATACGCAGTATTTT
TRBJ2-1 . TRBV7-9 . CASSRPGDNNEQFF TGTGCCAGCAGCAGACCTGGGGACAACAATGAGCAGTTCTTC
TRBJ1-2 . TRBV18 TRBD1 CASSPSGPDRGVYGYTF TGTGCCAGCTCACCCTCGGGGCCCGACAGGGGAGTCTATGGCTACACCTTC
TRBJ2-1 . TRBV5-6 . CASSLPGTITGHEQFF TGTGCCAGCAGCCTCCCCGGGACAATTACTGGGCATGAGCAGTTCTTC
TRBJ2-3 . TRBV4-1 TRBD2 CASSLYGRTTDTQYF TGCGCCAGCAGCCTCTACGGGAGGACCACAGATACGCAGTATTTT
TRBJ2-1 once TRBV9 TRBD2 CASSVSLSGGRDNEQFF TGTGCCAGCAGCGTTTCTCTTAGCGGGGGGCGGGACAATGAGCAGTTCTTC
TRBJ2-1 . TRBV4-2 TRBD2 CASSQETSGVNEQFF TGTGCCAGCAGCCAAGAGACTAGCGGGGTGAATGAGCAGTTCTTC
TRBJ2-2 . TRBV28 . CASSPRMNTGELFF TGTGCCAGCAGCCCGCGAATGAACACCGGGGAGCTGTTTTTT
TRBJ2-1 . TRBV7-6 TRBD2 CASSKRMGEGRNEQFF TGTGCCAGCAGCAAACGAATGGGGGAGGGCCGGAATGAGCAGTTCTTC
TRBJ2-1 . TRBV6-4 . CASSEVLGSLNEQFF TGTGCCAGCAGTGAAGTTCTAGGCTCGTTGAATGAGCAGTTCTTC
TRBJ2-7 . TRBV30 TRBD2 CACGTGTSGRSTYEQYF TGTGCCTGTGGAACCGGGACTAGCGGGAGATCCACCTACGAGCAGTACTTC
TRBJ2-3 . TRBV7-2 TRBD2 CASSAGLANTQYF TGTGCCAGCAGCGCAGGACTAGCGAATACGCAGTATTTT
TRBJ2-3 . TRBV6-4 TRBD2 CASSRLAGEDDTQYF TGTGCCAGCAGCCGACTAGCGGGAGAAGACGATACGCAGTATTTT
TRBJ1-1 once TRBV5-1 TRBD1 CASSLGTGDSTEAFF TGCGCCAGCAGCTTGGGGACAGGGGATTCTACTGAAGCTTTCTTT
TRBJ2-2 once TRBV7-9 . CASSPDRSTGELFF TGTGCCAGCAGCCCCGACAGGTCCACCGGGGAGCTGTTTTTT
TRBJ2-1 . TRBV11-2 TRBD2 CASSPPGGTLYNEQFF TGTGCCAGCAGCCCCCCGGGGGGGACGCTCTACAATGAGCAGTTCTTC
TRBJ2-2 . TRBV29-1 . CSVEDRGGTGELFF TGCAGCGTTGAAGATCGGGGAGGCACCGGGGAGCTGTTTTTT
TRBJ2-7 . TRBV6-1 TRBD2 CASSPLAVEQYF TGTGCCAGCAGCCCACTAGCGGTTGAGCAGTACTTC
TRBJ1-2 . TRBV6-6 TRBD1 CASSYSPGQDPYGYTF TGTGCCAGCAGTTACTCACCGGGACAGGACCCCTATGGCTACACCTTC
TRBJ2-1 . TRBV29-1 . CSVEEGVGGNEQFF TGCAGCGTTGAAGAGGGAGTAGGTGGCAATGAGCAGTTCTTC
TRBJ1-2 . TRBV7-8 . CASSIRMTQGPGNYGYTF TGTGCCAGCAGCATCCGGATGACCCAGGGTCCTGGGAACTATGGCTACACCTTC
TRBJ2-3 . TRBV27 . CASSLAELTDTQYF TGTGCCAGCAGTTTGGCGGAACTCACAGATACGCAGTATTTT
TRBJ2-7 . TRBV7-9 . CASSSRSYEQYF TGTGCCAGCAGCTCCAGGTCCTACGAGCAGTACTTC
TRBJ2-1 . TRBV5-1 . CASSEGNEQFF TGCGCCAGCAGCGAGGGCAATGAGCAGTTCTTC
TRBJ2-1 . TRBV28 TRBD2 CASSFGVAGGIIYNEQFF TGTGCCAGCAGTTTCGGGGTAGCGGGAGGGATTATCTACAATGAGCAGTTCTTC
TRBJ2-2 . TRBV13 . CASSLFRRTNTGELFF TGTGCCAGCAGCTTATTCCGCAGAACCAACACCGGGGAGCTGTTTTTT
TRBJ2-3 . TRBV6-4 TRBD2 CASSDSSGGADTQYF TGTGCCAGCAGTGACTCGTCCGGGGGGGCAGATACGCAGTATTTT
TRBJ1-6 . TRBV27 . CASSFGGVPGNSPLHF TGTGCCAGCAGTTTCGGGGGTGTCCCGGGTAATTCACCCCTCCACTTT